This TCR beta chain is drawn from a study of early T cells in non-severe SARS-CoV-2 infection. Study-wide background: Chains stayed unpaired after sequencing of bulk RNA from unsorted whole blood.

V lost 0 bases and J 5 bases, leaving 11 bases between the germline ends. CDR3 length: 14 amino acids. Germline CDR1 and CDR2: SGHRS and YFSETQ. Individually, cDNA molecules had unique molecular identifiers attached to them. TCRdb analysed the 5' RACE reads with MiXCR anew, one entry per CDR3 protein. The sample gives roughly 88,000 distinct CDR3 sequences, 11% to 15% of which show up once; under 7.5% is in the top ten. Turning to this clonotype: What it recognizes is unknown.

The study's findings and limits: VDJdb matching favored anti-spike CD8 responses, missing private and CD4 specificities.

The gene calls are TRBV5-1 and TRBJ1-2, with D unresolved. Sequencing input: whole blood. The source of this sequence is an adult who was a healthcare worker with PCR-confirmed SARS-CoV-2 infection or an uninfected control (not recorded which). The CDR3: CASSLEAVGYGYTF. Written as DNA, the CDR3 is TGCGCCAGCAGCTTGGAGGCCGTTGGGTATGGCTACACCTTC.